A single sample is the source of the 21 T cell receptor beta chains below, sequenced in a study of spatial heterogeneity in lung cancer. As to time point: sample taken at primary tumor resection. TCRdb passed the 5' RACE reads through MiXCR, listing each CDR3 protein once. This sample has tens of thousands of distinct CDR3 sequences; just over 3% occur once, and the top ten carry around 36%. The input for sequencing was normal lung tissue next to the tumor, taken at surgery. Source of these receptors: a male donor with early-stage non-small cell lung cancer.

This clonotype was seen repeatedly, ten times or more. This chain's CDR3 is CSVARDRGADTQYF. The CDR3 DNA sequence: TGCAGCGTTGCCCGGGACAGGGGCGCAGATACGCAGTATTTT. The chain has TRBV29-1 and TRBJ2-3, with 10 nucleotides matching TRBD1. Germline trimming cut 4 bases from V and 4 bases from J; bases unmatched to any gene: 5. The CDR3 sequence is 14 residues long. The germline gives CDR1 SQVTM, CDR2 ANQGSEA.

This clonotype is medium-sized in the sample. CDR3 coding DNA: TGCAGTGCCATCGGACTAGCGGGACTCGGGAATGAGCAGTTCTTC. It yields the protein CSAIGLAGLGNEQFF. The rearrangement joins TRBV20-1 to TRBJ2-1; TRBD2 agrees at 12 bases. Trimming cost V 6 bases and J 7 bases; bases outside gene matches: 10. Germline loops: CDR1 DFQATT, CDR2 SNEGSKA (reference sequence). This CDR3 contains 15 residues.

This clonotype was seen ten or more times. The CDR3 loop reads CASSLAAQETQYF. The CDR3 nucleotides read TGTGCCAGCAGCTTAGCGGCTCAAGAGACCCAGTACTTC. The chain recombines TRBV7-9 with TRBJ2-5; no firm D call. The germline V gene has CDR1 SEHNR and CDR2 FQNEAQ (reference sequence). This CDR3 has 13 amino acids. V lost 0 bases and J lost 2, with 4 bases in between.

This clonotype was recorded many times. The rearrangement joins TRBV27 to TRBJ2-1; D is unclear. The germline V gene encodes CDR1 MNHEY and CDR2 SMNVEV (reference sequence). CDR3 length: 11 amino acids. V was shortened by 1 base and J by 5 bases, with 0 bases between the two germline ends. CDR3 nucleotide sequence: TGTGCCAGCAGTTTATACAATGAGCAGTTCTTC. Its translation: CASSLYNEQFF.

Ten or more counts support this clonotype. This chain links TRBV18 with TRBJ2-7; D may be TRBD1 (6 bases). In germline, CDR1 is KGHSH, CDR2 LQKENI. This CDR3 comprises 15 residues. V dropped 3 bases and J dropped 3 bases, with 15 bases sitting between them. In nucleotides, the CDR3 is TGTGCCAGCTCACCCAATCAGGGGCCGGGCTACGAGCAGTACTTC. Translation: CASSPNQGPGYEQYF.

Many counts were recorded for this clonotype. V usage is TRBV2 and J usage is TRBJ2-3; D tentatively reads TRBD1 or TRBD2 (5 bases each). Trimming took 6 bases from V and 8 from J, leaving 9 bases between them. This CDR3 is built from 11 residues. CDR1 SNHLY and CDR2 FYNNEI come from the germline V gene. CDR3 DNA: TGTGCCAGCAGGGAGAGGGGTACGCAGTATTTT. Protein product: CASRERGTQYF.

This clonotype came up many times. The chain combines TRBV20-1 with TRBJ1-2; 9 bases line up with TRBD1. Germline V CDR1 and CDR2: DFQATT, SNEGSKA (reference sequence). The CDR3 covers 14 residues. Trimming took 3 bases from V and 6 from J; bases not matched to a gene: 8. Here the CDR3 reads CSASPTGGRDGYTF. The CDR3 DNA sequence: TGCAGTGCTAGCCCCACAGGGGGCAGGGATGGCTACACCTTC.

This clonotype was found many times. J is TRBJ2-5 and V is TRBV5-1, with D unclear. CDR3 size: 15 residues. The V gene's germline CDR1 is SGHRS and CDR2 YFSETQ. V was cut by 0 bases and J by 1 base, with 10 bases left in between. Here the CDR3 reads CASSLAPMVQETQYF. The CDR3 DNA is TGCGCCAGCAGCTTGGCCCCGATGGTCCAAGAGACCCAGTACTTC.

This clonotype was seen at least ten times. The chain uses TRBV7-9 and TRBJ2-2, with D possibly being TRBD1 (5 bases). V lost 3 bases and J lost 6, with 17 bases in between. In germline, CDR1 is SEHNR, CDR2 FQNEAQ (reference sequence). CDR3 length: 16 residues. CDR3 nucleotide sequence: TGTGCCAGCAGCTTCTTGACGCAGCAAGGGGCCGGGGAGCTGTTTTTT. Amino acids: CASSFLTQQGAGELFF.

This clonotype was picked up a small number of times. The V gene is TRBV29-1, the J gene TRBJ1-1; D perhaps matches TRBD1 (5 bases). This CDR3 region has 12 residues. In germline, CDR1 is SQVTM, CDR2 ANQGSEA. Trimming left V 7 bases short and J 1 base short, with 10 bases between. The CDR3 nucleotides read TGCAGCGCCAGCAGGGCGAACACTGAAGCTTTCTTT. Residues: CSASRANTEAFF.

This clonotype has a count of ten or more. The chain recombines TRBV5-1 with TRBJ2-3, with D uncertain. Germline-derived CDR1 and CDR2 are SGHRS and YFSETQ. V shed 0 bases and J shed 4 bases, with 6 bases lying between them. This CDR3 spans 13 amino acids. Here the CDR3 reads CASSLDSPDTQYF. CDR3 bases: TGCGCCAGCAGCTTGGACAGCCCAGATACGCAGTATTTT.

This clonotype has at least ten counts. The rearrangement links TRBV5-1 to TRBJ2-5; the D is unclear. The germline CDR1 and CDR2 sequences are SGHRS and YFSETQ. Deletions cut 4 bases from V and 5 bases from J, with 15 bases between. CDR3 size: 14 residues. This CDR3 reads CASSPAVGTETQYF. The CDR3 bases are TGCGCCAGCAGCCCTGCAGTTGGTACGGAGACCCAGTACTTC.

The table lists this clonotype with a few counts. The V and J genes are TRBV12-3 or TRBV12-4 and TRBJ1-5; the D is unclear. Trimming left V 3 bases short and J 2 bases short, with 14 bases between. The CDR3 has 16 amino acids. This CDR3 is CASSFESAEGNQPQHF. In DNA, the CDR3 is TGTGCCAGCAGTTTTGAGAGTGCAGAGGGCAATCAGCCCCAGCATTTT.

This chain connects TRBV28 to TRBJ2-5; 13 bases match TRBD2. The CDR3 extends over 19 amino acids. J lost 5 bases, V lost 1 base, and 13 bases had no gene match. Germline V gene lookup returns CDR1 MDHEN and CDR2 SYDVKM. The CDR3 protein is CASSLSPEGLAGRRETQYF. As DNA, the CDR3 is TGTGCCAGCAGTTTATCCCCGGAGGGACTAGCGGGAAGGAGGGAGACCCAGTACTTC.

This clonotype has a count of ten or more. CDR3 sequence: CASSEPLTDTQYF. CDR3 nucleotides: TGTGCCAGCAGTGAACCCCTCACAGATACGCAGTATTTT. The V and J genes are TRBV6-1 and TRBJ2-3; D gene unclear. The CDR3 runs to 13 residues. From germline, CDR1 is MNHNS and CDR2 SASEGT. The ends were cut back, 2 bases at V and 2 bases at J, with 5 bases in the middle.

This clonotype was seen ten or more times. The chain links TRBV28 to TRBJ2-6, with D uncertain. Trimming cost V 1 base and J 0 bases, with 13 bases left between them. Germline-derived CDR1 and CDR2 are MDHEN and SYDVKM. The CDR3 spans 18 residues. This CDR3 reads CASSLFGTSSSGANVLTF. CDR3 nucleotides: TGTGCCAGCAGTTTATTTGGTACTTCCAGCTCTGGGGCCAACGTCCTGACTTTC. Full variable domain (remainder filled in from reference TRBV28 and TRBJ2-6): DVKVTQSSRYLVKRTGEKVFLECVQDMDHENMFWYRQDPGLGLRLIYFSYDVKMKEKGDIPEGYSVSREKKERFSLILESASTNQTSMYLCASSLFGTSSSGANVLTFGAGSRLTVL.

In its sample, this clonotype was seen many times. The CDR3 DNA reads as TGTGCCAGCAGCTCTGGACTGGCCTCCTACGAGCAGTACTTC. Amino acids: CASSSGLASYEQYF. The chain carries TRBV5-4 and TRBJ2-7; tentative D call: TRBD2 (5 bases). This CDR3 comprises 14 residues. Germline V gene sequence: CDR1 SGHNT, CDR2 YYREEE (reference sequence). V lost 3 bases, J lost 0 bases, and 10 bases lay in between. Together with reference TRBV5-4 and TRBJ2-7, the CDR3 gives the full variable domain: ETGVTQSPTHLIKTRGQQVTLRCSSQSGHNTVSWYQQALGQGPQFIFQYYREEENGRGNFPPRFSGLQFPNYSSELNVNALELDDSALYLCASSSGLASYEQYFGPGTRLTVT.

This clonotype occurred many times. The chain carries TRBV7-9 and TRBJ1-1; 8 nucleotides agree with TRBD1. The CDR3 extends over 12 amino acids. The germline V gene has CDR1 SEHNR and CDR2 FQNEAQ (reference sequence). Trimming removed 5 bases from V and 12 bases from J; junction bases left unmatched: 8. The CDR3 nucleotides are TGTGCCAGCAGCCCCGAGACAGGGGTAACTTTCTTT. Its protein product is CASSPETGVTFF.

This clonotype was seen repeatedly, ten times or more. V and J are TRBV4-2 and TRBJ2-1, with TRBD2 matching over 7 bases. CDR1 LGHNA and CDR2 YNFKEQ come from the germline V gene. The length of the CDR3 is 17 residues. After removal of 1 base from V and 2 bases from J, the junction contained 8 bases not matched to a gene. CDR3 bases: TGTGCCAGCAGCCAAGCCAGCTTCGCGGGAGCCTACAATGAGCAGTTCTTC. As protein: CASSQASFAGAYNEQFF.

This clonotype was detected many times. This chain links TRBV3-1 with TRBJ2-1; 8 bases match TRBD2. The CDR3 is made up of 16 amino acids. The V segment lost 1 base and the J segment 5 bases; nucleotides outside the gene matches: 7. Germline V CDR1 and CDR2: LGHDT, YNNKEL (reference sequence). CDR3 loop: CASSQVPAGEDNEQFF. In DNA, the CDR3 is TGTGCCAGCAGCCAAGTTCCAGCGGGAGAGGACAATGAGCAGTTCTTC.

This clonotype was detected ten times or more. V and J are TRBV7-2 and TRBJ1-1, with D perhaps TRBD1 (6 bases). The V gene's germline CDR1 is SGHTA and CDR2 FQGNSA. The CDR3 is 13 residues long. Deletions cut 4 bases from V and 3 bases from J, with 9 bases between. The chain's CDR3 is CASSSKGDTEAFF. The DNA for the CDR3 is TGTGCCAGCAGCTCCAAGGGGGACACTGAAGCTTTCTTT.